Each of the 23 T cell receptor beta chains below was sequenced from the same sample in a study of response to subunit inactivated influenza vaccine. TCRdb re-derived calls from the RT-PCR reads in MiXCR, one entry per CDR3 protein. The sample has 860,000 or so distinct CDR3 sequences, around 20% seen once. Sequenced here: PBMCs from blood, sampled roughly 5 days after vaccination. The receptor set was obtained from a man aged 45-60 years who received an inactivated influenza vaccine.

This clonotype showed up just a few times. V and J are TRBV5-8 and TRBJ2-4, with 7 bases aligning to TRBD1. The CDR3 contains 16 residues. Germline V gene sequence: CDR1 SGHTS, CDR2 YDEGEE. V dropped 4 bases and J dropped 0; count of bases not matched to a gene: 7. The CDR3 bases are TGTGCCAGCAGCGAGGGACAGACTATAGCCAAAAACATTCAGTACTTC. Translation: CASSEGQTIAKNIQYF.

This clonotype was observed a handful of times. The genes are TRBV29-1 and TRBJ1-1, with 10 bases identical to TRBD1. The CDR3 spans 14 residues. The ends lost 5 bases at V and 5 bases at J; junction bases unmatched: 8. Germline V lookup: CDR1 SQVTM, CDR2 ANQGSEA. The CDR3 spells CSVSTGTGVTEAFF. As DNA, the CDR3 is TGCAGCGTTTCAACCGGGACAGGGGTAACTGAAGCTTTCTTT.

This clonotype was counted a few times. The rearrangement joins TRBV15 to TRBJ1-5; D gene ambiguous. Trimming removed 1 base at V and 5 bases at J, with 9 bases between. Germline V gene lookup returns CDR1 LNHNV and CDR2 YYDKDF (reference sequence). This CDR3 contains 14 residues. DNA for the CDR3: TGTGCCACCAGCAGAGTCGGGGTCTATCAGCCCCAGCATTTT. Residues: CATSRVGVYQPQHF.

This clonotype showed up just a few times. J is TRBJ1-5 and V is TRBV20-1, with a tentative D call TRBD1 (5 bases). There are 13 residues in the CDR3. The germline V gene has CDR1 DFQATT and CDR2 SNEGSKA (reference sequence). V was cut by 5 bases and J by 4 bases, with 12 bases left in between. As DNA, the CDR3 is TGCAGTGCTCAACCGGGACTTAATCAGCCCCAGCATTTT. As protein: CSAQPGLNQPQHF.

In its sample, this clonotype was seen a few times. The rearrangement uses TRBV20-1 and TRBJ1-1; D gene uncertain. The CDR3 is made up of 13 amino acids. Trimming pared 3 bases from V and 2 bases from J, leaving 10 bases between. Germline CDR1 is DFQATT and CDR2 is SNEGSKA (reference sequence). The CDR3 DNA reads as TGCAGTGCTAGCTTACACGCTAACACTGAAGCTTTCTTT. Encoded protein: CSASLHANTEAFF.

This clonotype occurred many times. The DNA of the CDR3 is TGTGCCAGCAGTTGGCAAGGATATGAGCAGTTCTTC. It encodes CASSWQGYEQFF. This chain connects TRBV12-3 or TRBV12-4 to TRBJ2-1, with D unclear. The ends were cut back, 4 bases at V and 8 bases at J, with 9 bases in the middle. The CDR3 length is 12 residues.

This clonotype showed up just a few times. The J gene is TRBJ2-1, the V gene TRBV27, with no clear D. This CDR3 comprises 13 residues. CDR1 is MNHEY, CDR2 SMNVEV, per germline (reference sequence). V lost 4 bases to trimming and J lost 2 bases, with 6 bases between them. The CDR3 sequence: CASSSTPYNEQFF. The CDR3 DNA is TGTGCCAGCAGTTCCACCCCCTACAATGAGCAGTTCTTC.

The V call is TRBV7-3, the J call TRBJ2-3, with 8 bases that match TRBD2. Germline CDR1 and CDR2: SGHTA and FQGTGA. The CDR3 is 15 amino acids. V gave up 7 bases and J gave up 3 bases; unmatched junction bases: 9. The CDR3 loop is CASNGTTSATDTQYF. DNA of the CDR3: TGTGCCAGCAACGGGACGACTAGCGCTACAGATACGCAGTATTTT.

The chain couples TRBV15 to TRBJ1-1; D ambiguous. Germline CDR1 reads LNHNV; CDR2 reads YYDKDF (reference sequence). The V and J ends lost 0 bases and 1 base respectively, with 9 bases between them. The CDR3 covers 15 residues. This chain's CDR3 is CATSRDRLRNTEAFF. In DNA form, the CDR3 reads TGTGCCACCAGCAGAGATCGCCTCAGGAACACTGAAGCTTTCTTT.

The chain joins TRBV7-2 to TRBJ2-7, with 9 bases fitting TRBD1. V lost 4 bases to trimming and J lost 3 bases; unmatched junction nucleotides: 7. The CDR3 is 15 residues long. CDR1 is SGHTA and CDR2 is FQGNSA in the germline V gene. In DNA form, the CDR3 reads TGTGCCAGCAGCTACCGACAGGGGGGTCTCTACGAGCAGTACTTC. Protein product: CASSYRQGGLYEQYF.

This clonotype occurred a few times. The chain uses TRBV7-9 and TRBJ2-3; tentatively, D is TRBD2 (6 bases). CDR1 SEHNR and CDR2 FQNEAQ come from the germline V gene (reference sequence). V was trimmed by 2 bases and J by 1 base, leaving 10 bases between them. The CDR3 loop spans 15 amino acids. CDR3 sequence (DNA): TGTGCCAGCAGCTTATTGGGGGGACGCACAGATACGCAGTATTTT. Protein sequence: CASSLLGGRTDTQYF. Supplemented by reference TRBV7-9 and TRBJ2-3, the full variable domain reads DTGVSQNPRHKITKRGQNVTFRCDPISEHNRLYWYRQTLGQGPEFLTYFQNEAQLEKSRLLSDRFSAERPKGSFSTLEIQRTEQGDSAMYLCASSLLGGRTDTQYFGPGTRLTVL.

The chain recombines TRBV6-2 or TRBV6-3 with TRBJ1-1; D perhaps matches TRBD1 (5 bases). Deletions cut 1 base from V and 1 base from J, with 7 bases between. Germline V lookup: CDR1 MNHEY, CDR2 SVGEGT. The CDR3 contains 14 residues. The CDR3 DNA reads TGTGCCAGCAGTTACTACAGGAAGAACACTGAAGCTTTCTTT. Translated: CASSYYRKNTEAFF.

The genes are TRBV6-5 and TRBJ2-1, with 11 positions matching TRBD2. V trimming: 0 bases; J trimming: 9 bases; junction bases outside the gene matches: 4. CDR1 is MNHEY and CDR2 is SVGAGI in the germline V gene. The CDR3 contains 15 residues. The CDR3 here is CASSYSASGGSEQFF. The CDR3 bases are TGTGCCAGCAGTTACTCCGCTAGCGGGGGGAGTGAGCAGTTCTTC.

This clonotype was counted a few times. The J gene is TRBJ2-5, the V gene TRBV12-3 or TRBV12-4; tentatively, D is TRBD1 (5 bases). The CDR3 sequence is 15 residues long. With 5 bases removed from V and 2 bases from J, the gap between germline ends came to 15 bases. CDR3 region: CASSPPGKWQETQYF. CDR3 sequence (DNA): TGTGCCAGCAGTCCACCAGGGAAATGGCAAGAGACCCAGTACTTC.

V usage is TRBV11-2 and J usage is TRBJ1-3; TRBD1 agrees at 7 bases. This CDR3 contains 14 residues. Germline trimming cut 2 bases from V and 5 bases from J; bases unmatched to any gene: 3. Germline V gene lookup returns CDR1 SGHAT and CDR2 FQNNGV. For the CDR3, the DNA is TGTGCCAGCAGCTTATCGGGACAGAGAAACACCATATATTTT. It specifies CASSLSGQRNTIYF.

As to this clonotype: A read error may account for a junction end that differs from germline. V usage is TRBV7-3 and J usage is TRBJ2-2; the match to TRBD2 covers 7 bases. Germline-derived CDR1 and CDR2 are SGHTA and FQGTGA. The CDR3 has 15 amino acids. The CDR3 region is CASSLAGAKTGELFF. In DNA form, the CDR3 reads TGTGCCAGCAGCTTGGCGGGAGCGAAGACCGGGGAGCTGTTTTTT.

V is TRBV6-1 and J is TRBJ2-2; D ambiguous. Trimming removed 7 bases at V and 2 bases at J, with 11 bases between. Per germline, CDR1 MNHNS and CDR2 SASEGT. This CDR3 spans 14 amino acids. CDR3 nucleotide sequence: TGTGCCAGCATTCTAGGCCGTAACACCGGGGAGCTGTTTTTT. It encodes CASILGRNTGELFF.

The table lists this clonotype with a few counts. The rearrangement links TRBV24-1 to TRBJ1-5; D call uncertain. The length of the CDR3 is 13 residues. The germline CDR1 and CDR2 sequences are KGHDR and SFDVKD. V lost 1 base to trimming and J lost 2 bases, with 2 bases between them. Here the CDR3 DNA reads TGTGCCACCAGTGATTTCCGCAATCAGCCCCAGCATTTT. It codes for CATSDFRNQPQHF.

This clonotype came up a few times. The J gene is TRBJ2-3, the V gene TRBV2; D is perhaps TRBD2 (6 bases). The CDR3 runs 15 residues. CDR1 and CDR2 from the germline V gene are SNHLY and FYNNEI. V was pared by 5 bases and J by 2 bases, with 14 bases between. The CDR3 loop is CASSTQGLLTDTQYF. CDR3 bases: TGTGCCAGCAGTACTCAGGGACTTCTCACAGATACGCAGTATTTT.

The chain employs TRBV5-1 and TRBJ2-1, with D tentatively TRBD1 (6 bases). Trimming shortened V by 0 bases and J by 15 bases, and 22 bases separated the two germline ends. The CDR3 loop spans 15 amino acids. The germline gives CDR1 SGHRS, CDR2 YFSETQ. The CDR3 region has the DNA TGCGCCAGCAGCTTGGAGGCAGGGGATGCCTGGATTATGTTCTTC. The encoded protein is CASSLEAGDAWIMFF.

As for this clonotype: One junction end disagrees with the germline gene, perhaps due to a read error. J is TRBJ2-2 and V is TRBV5-1; 8 bases line up with TRBD1. This CDR3 comprises 16 residues. The germline gives CDR1 SGHRS, CDR2 YFSETQ. CDR3 sequence (DNA): TGCGCCAGCAGCGTTACGACAGGGGCGAACACCGGGGAGCTGTATTTT. Protein: CASSVTTGANTGELYF.

This clonotype came up a few times. V usage is TRBV20-1 and J usage is TRBJ1-5, with 9 bases that match TRBD1. Germline CDR1 reads DFQATT; CDR2 reads SNEGSKA (reference sequence). The CDR3 has 16 amino acids. Unmatched junction bases numbered 9, after V lost 6 bases and J lost 0 bases. CDR3 protein: CSALPGQGVSNQPQHF. CDR3 DNA: TGCAGTGCCCTACCGGGACAGGGCGTTAGCAATCAGCCCCAGCATTTT.

The V gene is TRBV20-1, the J gene TRBJ2-7, with 8 bases lining up with TRBD1. Germline lookup yields CDR1 DFQATT and CDR2 SNEGSKA (reference sequence). The CDR3 has 14 amino acids. The V gene end was trimmed by 3 bases and the J gene end by 7 bases; junction bases not matched to a gene: 11. The chain's CDR3 is CSAREDRVYEEQYF. The CDR3 DNA sequence: TGCAGTGCTAGGGAGGACAGGGTTTATGAAGAGCAGTACTTC.